The entry below describes one T cell receptor beta chain. The sample comes from a study of cytomegalovirus exposure and HLA in healthy donors. Libraries were prepared by immunoSEQ multiplex PCR; TCRdb keeps only in-frame clonotypes and omits some of them. Of some 170,000 clones in the sample, 75% to 90% were seen once. The CDR3 length is 20 residues. Trimming removed 1 base from V and 0 bases from J; junction bases left unmatched: 14. CDR1 and CDR2 (germline): LGHNT, FRNRAP. The sequence came from a woman aged 18-30 years in good health and CMV-seronegative. Sequenced material: PBMCs. The rearrangement links TRBV12-5 to TRBJ2-4; 8 bases fit TRBD1. This CDR3 reads CASGLDRTGNYELAKNIQYF. CDR3 in DNA: TGTGCTAGTGGTTTGGACCGGACAGGGAACTACGAGCTAGCCAAAAACATTCAGTACTTC.